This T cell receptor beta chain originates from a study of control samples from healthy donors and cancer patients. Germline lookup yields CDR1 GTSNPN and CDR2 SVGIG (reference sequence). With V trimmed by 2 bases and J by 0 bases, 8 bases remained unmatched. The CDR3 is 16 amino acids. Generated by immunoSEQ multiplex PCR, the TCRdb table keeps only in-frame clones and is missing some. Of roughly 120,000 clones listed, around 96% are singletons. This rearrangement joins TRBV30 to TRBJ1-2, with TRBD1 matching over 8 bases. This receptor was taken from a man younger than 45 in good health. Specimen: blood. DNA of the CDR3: TGTGCCTGGAGTTTTTCCTGGACAGGGTCTAACTATGGCTACACCTTC. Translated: CAWSFSWTGSNYGYTF.